The rows below give T cell receptor beta chains drawn from one sample of a study of OX40 agonist ivuxolimab in advanced cancers. Sequencing used immunoSEQ multiplex PCR; TCRdb keeps in-frame clones, though not all of them. Of under 25,000 clones listed, about three quarters are singletons. Sequencing used CD4+ or CD8+ T cells sorted from blood, obtained in a trial of the OX40 agonist ivuxolimab. The origin of the receptors is an adult with an advanced solid tumor such as melanoma, head and neck, liver or kidney cancer. The CDR3 runs from the conserved cysteine through the conserved F or W. A D gene is named only where the DNA matches it firmly. Expanded clones get a size class; other rows say once, few or many, or leave the size out.

abundance	v_gene	d_gene	j_gene	CDR3aa	CDR3nt
-	TRBV15	-	TRBJ2-1	CATSAGGRVYNEQFF	TGTGCCACCAGCGCCGGGGGCAGGGTTTACAATGAGCAGTTCTTC
-	TRBV5-4	TRBD1	TRBJ1-4	CASSSTGGNEKLFF	TGTGCCAGCAGTTCGACAGGGGGAAATGAAAAACTGTTTTTT
-	TRBV7-2	TRBD1	TRBJ1-5	CASRGQENQPQHF	TGTGCCAGTAGAGGACAGGAGAATCAGCCCCAGCATTTT
-	TRBV10-2	TRBD2	TRBJ2-3	CASRGVAGATDTQYF	TGCGCCAGCAGAGGGGTAGCGGGGGCCACAGATACGCAGTATTTT
-	TRBV11-2	-	TRBJ1-2	CASTLNSIYGYTF	TGTGCCAGCACCCTTAACAGCATCTATGGCTACACCTTC
-	TRBV19	-	TRBJ2-3	CASSTGLYSTDTQYF	TGTGCCAGTAGTACGGGACTTTATAGCACAGATACGCAGTATTTT
-	TRBV27	TRBD2	TRBJ2-2	CASSSTAPVTSGRISGELFF	TGTGCCAGCAGTTCAACAGCGCCCGTTACTAGCGGGAGAATATCCGGGGAGCTGTTTTTT
-	TRBV11-2	-	TRBJ2-3	CASSLAYSSRTDTQYF	TGTGCCAGCAGCTTAGCTTACAGTTCCCGCACAGATACGCAGTATTTT
-	TRBV6-6	-	TRBJ2-1	CASSRQYNEQFF	TGTGCCAGCAGCAGACAGTACAATGAGCAGTTCTTC
-	TRBV2	-	TRBJ2-5	CASSYQETQYF	TGTGCCAGCAGTTACCAAGAGACCCAGTACTTC
-	TRBV10-2	TRBD1	TRBJ2-7	CASSEAGQGAYEQYF	TGCGCCAGCAGTGAGGCGGGACAGGGGGCTTACGAGCAGTACTTC
-	TRBV27	-	TRBJ1-5	CASSPYSSNQPQHF	TGTGCCAGCAGTCCCTACAGTAGCAATCAGCCCCAGCATTTT
-	TRBV11-2	TRBD2	TRBJ2-7	CASSLVSGGADEQYF	TGTGCCAGCAGCTTAGTTAGCGGGGGGGCCGACGAGCAGTACTTC
-	TRBV15	-	TRBJ1-1	CATSRVGTFGTEAFF	TGTGCCACCAGCAGAGTCGGGACGTTCGGCACTGAAGCTTTCTTT
-	TRBV10-2	TRBD2	TRBJ2-1	CASSESGGRDEQFF	TGCGCCAGCAGTGAGTCGGGAGGGAGGGATGAGCAGTTCTTC
-	TRBV30	TRBD2	TRBJ2-1	CAWSVLPGGEQFF	TGTGCCTGGAGTGTACTCCCGGGGGGTGAGCAGTTCTTC
-	TRBV19	-	TRBJ2-2	CASSTYGGSGELFF	TGTGCCAGTAGTACCTACGGGGGCTCCGGGGAGCTGTTTTTT
once	TRBV6-1	-	TRBJ2-1	CASSEARGYEQFF	TGTGCCAGCAGTGAAGCGCGGGGCTATGAGCAGTTCTTC
-	TRBV29-1	-	TRBJ2-1	CSVELGYGTPFSYNEQFF	TGCAGCGTTGAATTGGGGTACGGGACGCCATTTTCCTACAATGAGCAGTTCTTC
-	TRBV6-1	TRBD1	TRBJ2-7	CATWTGGKYEQYF	TGTGCCACCTGGACAGGGGGCAAATACGAGCAGTACTTC
-	TRBV6-5	-	TRBJ2-7	CASSYSIEGGAYEQYF	TGTGCCAGCAGTTACTCGATTGAGGGGGGCGCCTACGAGCAGTACTTC
-	TRBV5-6	-	TRBJ2-7	CASSVGRSYEQYF	TGTGCCAGCAGTGTGGGAAGGAGCTACGAGCAGTACTTC
-	TRBV6-1	-	TRBJ1-2	CASSWGGADYGYTF	TGTGCCAGCAGTTGGGGGGGGGCAGACTATGGCTACACCTTC
-	TRBV7-9	TRBD1	TRBJ1-1	CASSFTGTGRSTEAFF	TGTGCCAGCAGCTTCACCGGGACAGGGAGAAGCACTGAAGCTTTCTTT
few	TRBV4-3	TRBD1	TRBJ1-4	CASSQEIDLGTGDTNEKLFF	TGCGCCAGCAGCCAAGAGATAGACTTAGGGACAGGGGACACTAATGAAAAACTGTTTTTT
-	TRBV28	-	TRBJ1-3	CASRSQGLSGNTIYF	TGTGCCAGCAGGTCACAGGGACTCTCTGGAAACACCATATATTTT
once	TRBV5-4	TRBD2	TRBJ2-2	CASSLDSSGADTGELFF	TGTGCCAGCAGCTTGGACTCTAGCGGGGCCGACACCGGGGAGCTGTTTTTT
-	TRBV15	TRBD1	TRBJ2-2	CATSIQQGATGELFF	TGTGCCACCAGCATTCAACAGGGGGCGACCGGGGAGCTGTTTTTT
-	TRBV4-1	TRBD1	TRBJ1-2	CASRPQGTATAYTF	TGCGCCAGCAGGCCGCAGGGGACAGCCACCGCCTACACCTTC
medium-sized	TRBV2	-	TRBJ1-1	CASRDRDPTRWVNTEAFF	TGTGCCAGCAGGGACCGGGACCCAACCCGGTGGGTGAACACTGAAGCTTTCTTT
few	TRBV5-4	-	TRBJ1-4	CASSPGEVGEKLFF	TGTGCCAGCAGCCCGGGGGAGGTCGGAGAAAAACTGTTTTTT
-	TRBV7-2	TRBD1	TRBJ2-7	CASSLGDRVGEQYF	TGTGCCAGCAGCTTAGGGGACAGGGTAGGCGAGCAGTACTTC
-	TRBV7-9	TRBD1	TRBJ2-1	CASSLGGGRGTNEQFF	TGTGCCAGCAGCTTAGGAGGTGGCAGGGGGACCAATGAGCAGTTCTTC
-	TRBV7-9	-	TRBJ2-2	CASSLRDTNTGELFF	TGTGCCAGCAGCTTAAGGGACACCAACACCGGGGAGCTGTTTTTT
-	TRBV10-1	TRBD2	TRBJ2-2	CASSELAGGGTNTGELFF	TGCGCCAGCAGTGAGCTAGCGGGGGGCGGGACAAACACCGGGGAGCTGTTTTTT
-	TRBV19	-	TRBJ2-5	CASSINLVGETQYF	TGTGCCAGTAGTATAAACCTGGTAGGGGAGACCCAGTACTTC
-	TRBV19	TRBD1	TRBJ1-4	CASSIRGLDEKLFF	TGTGCCAGTAGTATAAGGGGGCTCGATGAAAAACTGTTTTTT
few	TRBV9	-	TRBJ2-1	CASSRGGHEQFF	TGTGCCAGCAGCCGAGGAGGTCATGAGCAGTTCTTC
-	TRBV27	TRBD1	TRBJ1-6	CASSSGQGSFYNSPLHF	TGTGCCAGCAGTTCCGGACAGGGCTCTTTCTATAATTCACCCCTCCACTTT
-	TRBV10-3	TRBD1	TRBJ1-2	CAITQGGGGLVYGYTF	TGTGCCATCACTCAGGGGGGAGGGGGCCTCGTCTATGGCTACACCTTC
-	TRBV27	TRBD2	TRBJ2-1	CASSLLAGVYNEQFF	TGTGCCAGCAGTCTACTAGCGGGGGTCTACAATGAGCAGTTCTTC
-	TRBV6-4	-	TRBJ2-2	CASSDGGYLILTGELFF	TGTGCCAGCAGTGATGGGGGGTACCTAATTCTCACCGGGGAGCTGTTTTTT